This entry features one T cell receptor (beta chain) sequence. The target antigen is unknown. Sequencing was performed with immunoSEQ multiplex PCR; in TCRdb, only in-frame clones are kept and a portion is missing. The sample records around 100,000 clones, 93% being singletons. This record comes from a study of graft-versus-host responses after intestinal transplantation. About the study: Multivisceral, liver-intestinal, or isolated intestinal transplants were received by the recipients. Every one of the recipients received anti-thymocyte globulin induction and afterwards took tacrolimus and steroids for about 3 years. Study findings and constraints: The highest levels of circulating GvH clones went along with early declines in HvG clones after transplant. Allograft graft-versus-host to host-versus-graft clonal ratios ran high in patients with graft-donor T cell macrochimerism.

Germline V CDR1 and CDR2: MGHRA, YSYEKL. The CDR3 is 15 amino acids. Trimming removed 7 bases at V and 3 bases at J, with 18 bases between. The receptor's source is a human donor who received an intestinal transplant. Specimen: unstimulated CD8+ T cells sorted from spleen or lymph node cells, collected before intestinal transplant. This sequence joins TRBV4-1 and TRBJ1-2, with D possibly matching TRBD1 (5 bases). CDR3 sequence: CASNPNGGDHYGYTF. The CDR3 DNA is TGCGCCAGCAACCCAAATGGGGGGGATCACTATGGCTACACCTTC.